This T cell receptor beta chain was sequenced for a study of blood T cell repertoires in COVID-19. Study as a whole: Whether acute or convalescent, the COVID-19 samples came from the United States, Italy and Spain. PBMCs, B-cell-depleted T cells, or T cells provided the cDNA or gDNA that made up the material.

The CDR3 covers 13 residues. Germline V gene lookup returns CDR1 LNHNV and CDR2 YYDKDF (reference sequence). The V gene lost 1 base and the J gene lost 8 bases, with 11 bases spanning the gap. Concerning this clone itself: Other nucleotide sequences in the sample specify the same CDR3.

In the original workflow: The assay estimated nucleated cells by amplifying reference gene primers. Assay: immunoSEQ multiplex PCR; the TCRdb copy retains only in-frame clones and omits some. V, J and clone size are those of that table, while D and trimming were read from the DNA. The profile shows 200,000 to 300,000 clones, approximately 91% of them singletons. The sequencing input was peripheral blood. This TCR came from a human donor in a cohort sampled during active COVID-19. The chain is built from TRBV15 and TRBJ1-2; possible D gene TRBD1, 5 bases. The CDR3 coding sequence is TGTGCCACCAGCAGAGGGGGAGGGGACGGCTACACCTTC. Translation: CATSRGGGDGYTF. Based on the CDR3 plus reference TRBV15 and TRBJ1-2, the full variable domain is DAMVIQNPRYQVTQFGKPVTLSCSQTLNHNVMYWYQQKSSQAPKLLFHYYDKDFNNEADTPDNFQSRRPNTSFCFLDIRSPGLGDTAMYLCATSRGGGDGYTFGSGTRLTVV.